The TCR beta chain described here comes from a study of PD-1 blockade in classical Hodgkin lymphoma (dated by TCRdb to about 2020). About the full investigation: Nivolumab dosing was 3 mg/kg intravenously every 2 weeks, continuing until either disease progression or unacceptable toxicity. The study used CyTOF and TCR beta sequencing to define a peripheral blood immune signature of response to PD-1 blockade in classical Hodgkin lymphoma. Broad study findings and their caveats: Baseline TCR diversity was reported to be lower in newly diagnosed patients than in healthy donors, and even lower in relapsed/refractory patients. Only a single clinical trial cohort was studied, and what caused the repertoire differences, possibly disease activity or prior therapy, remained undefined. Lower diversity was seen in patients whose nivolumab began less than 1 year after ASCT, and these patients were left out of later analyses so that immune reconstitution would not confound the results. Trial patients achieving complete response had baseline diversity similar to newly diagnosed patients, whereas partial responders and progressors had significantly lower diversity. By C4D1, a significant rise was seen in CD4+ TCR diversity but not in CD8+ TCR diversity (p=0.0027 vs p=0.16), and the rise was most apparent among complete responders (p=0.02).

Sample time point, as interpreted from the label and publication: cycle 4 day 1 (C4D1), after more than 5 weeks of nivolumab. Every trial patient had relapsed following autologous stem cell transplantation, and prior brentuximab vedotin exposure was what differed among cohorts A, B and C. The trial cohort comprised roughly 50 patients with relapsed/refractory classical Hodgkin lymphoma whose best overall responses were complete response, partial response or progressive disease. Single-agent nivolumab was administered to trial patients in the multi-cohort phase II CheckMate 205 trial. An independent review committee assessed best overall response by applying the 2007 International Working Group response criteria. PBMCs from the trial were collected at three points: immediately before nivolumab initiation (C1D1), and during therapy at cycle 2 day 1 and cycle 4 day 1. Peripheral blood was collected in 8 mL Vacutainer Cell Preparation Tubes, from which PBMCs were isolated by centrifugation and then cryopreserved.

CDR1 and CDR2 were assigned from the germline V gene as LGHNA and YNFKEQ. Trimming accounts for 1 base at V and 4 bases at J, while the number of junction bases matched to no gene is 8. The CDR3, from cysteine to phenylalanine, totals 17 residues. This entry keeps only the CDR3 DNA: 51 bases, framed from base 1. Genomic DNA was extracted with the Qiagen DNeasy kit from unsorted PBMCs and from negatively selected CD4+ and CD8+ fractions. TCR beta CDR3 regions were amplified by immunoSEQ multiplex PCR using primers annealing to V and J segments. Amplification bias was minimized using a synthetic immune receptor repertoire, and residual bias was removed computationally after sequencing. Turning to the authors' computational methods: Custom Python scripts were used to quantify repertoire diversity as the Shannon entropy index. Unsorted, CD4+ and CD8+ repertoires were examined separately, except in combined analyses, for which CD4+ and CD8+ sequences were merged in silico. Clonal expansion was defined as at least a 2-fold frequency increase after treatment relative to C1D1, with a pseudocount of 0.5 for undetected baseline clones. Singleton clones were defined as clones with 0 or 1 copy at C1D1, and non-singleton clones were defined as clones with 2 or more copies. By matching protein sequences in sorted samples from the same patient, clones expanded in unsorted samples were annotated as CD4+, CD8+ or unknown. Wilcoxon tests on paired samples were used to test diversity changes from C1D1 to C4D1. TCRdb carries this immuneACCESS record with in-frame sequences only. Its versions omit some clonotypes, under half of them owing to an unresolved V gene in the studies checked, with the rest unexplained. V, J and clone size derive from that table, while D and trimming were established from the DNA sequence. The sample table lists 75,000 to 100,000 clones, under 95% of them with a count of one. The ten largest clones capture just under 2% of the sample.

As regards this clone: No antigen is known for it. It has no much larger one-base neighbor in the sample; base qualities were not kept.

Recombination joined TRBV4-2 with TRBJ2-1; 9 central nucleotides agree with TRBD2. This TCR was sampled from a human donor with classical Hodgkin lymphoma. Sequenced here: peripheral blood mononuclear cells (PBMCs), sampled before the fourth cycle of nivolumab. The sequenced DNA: TGTGCCAGCAGCCAAGGGACGGCGCGGGAGGGGTACAATGAGCAGTTCTTC. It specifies CASSQGTAREGYNEQFF.